One sample yielded the 16 T cell receptor beta chains listed below, sequenced in a study of graft-versus-host responses after intestinal transplantation. Some clones are missing from TCRdb's copy, which holds only in-frame ones; the method was immunoSEQ multiplex PCR. The repertoire consists of about 90,000 clones, with over 85% occurring once and the leading ten covering 0.45% to 0.6%. Antigens for these TCRs are unknown. The source was unstimulated CD8+ T cells sorted from spleen or lymph node cells, collected before intestinal transplant. The receptors stem from a human donor who received an intestinal transplant.

The rearrangement uses TRBV2 and TRBJ1-2; 7 bases map to TRBD1. This CDR3 has 15 residues. V was clipped by 4 bases and J by 3 bases; unmatched bases: 8. CDR1 is SNHLY and CDR2 is FYNNEI in the germline V gene. For the CDR3, the DNA is TGTGCCAGCAGTGCCCTGACAGGGAGCGACTATGGCTACACCTTC. It encodes CASSALTGSDYGYTF.

The V gene is TRBV11-2, the J gene TRBJ2-2, with TRBD2 as a possible D gene (6 bases). V dropped 1 base and J dropped 1 base, with 19 bases sitting between them. The germline gives CDR1 SGHAT, CDR2 FQNNGV. The CDR3 length is 19 residues. DNA of the CDR3: TGTGCCAGCAGCTTAGTGTTCGGAGGGAACGAGATGAACACCGGGGAGCTGTTTTTT. Encoded protein: CASSLVFGGNEMNTGELFF.

The chain is built from TRBV27 and TRBJ1-2; D not certain. The CDR3 extends over 14 amino acids. Per germline, CDR1 MNHEY and CDR2 SMNVEV (reference sequence). V was cut by 0 bases and J by 6 bases, with 11 bases left in between. CDR3 amino acids: CASSLSPQADGYTF. CDR3 bases: TGTGCCAGCAGTTTATCACCCCAGGCAGATGGCTACACCTTC.

The J gene is TRBJ2-7, the V gene TRBV19; weak D call: TRBD1 (6 bases). Germline V gene sequence: CDR1 LNHDA, CDR2 SQIVND (reference sequence). V gave up 5 bases and J gave up 4 bases, with 15 bases separating them. The CDR3 has 14 amino acids. CDR3 residues: CASSHTGQTYEQYF. DNA for the CDR3: TGTGCCAGTAGTCACACAGGACAGACGTACGAGCAGTACTTC.

The chain carries TRBV6-5 and TRBJ2-5; D is ambiguous. The DNA end lines up better with TRBJ2-7; the J call may be wrong. Germline V gene data show CDR1 as MNHEY and CDR2 as SVGAGI. This CDR3 contains 14 residues. CDR3 sequence (DNA): TGTGCCAGCAGTTATCAGGATTCCATATACGAGCAGTACTTC. It codes for CASSYQDSIYEQYF.

The chain recombines TRBV7-9 with TRBJ2-1, with D possibly matching TRBD2 (7 bases). Trimming pared 1 base from V and 8 bases from J, leaving 12 bases between. Germline loops: CDR1 SEHNR, CDR2 FQNEAQ (reference sequence). This CDR3 has 14 residues. CDR3 loop: CASSLGWGGHEQFF. The DNA of the CDR3 is TGTGCCAGCAGCTTAGGATGGGGGGGGCATGAGCAGTTCTTC.

The genes are TRBV6-1 and TRBJ2-1; TRBD2 matches at 11 bases. CDR3 length equals 20 residues. Trimming at V came to 3 bases and at J to 0 bases, leaving 13 bases not matched to a gene. CDR1 MNHNS and CDR2 SASEGT come from the germline V gene. The CDR3: CASSDPPGTSGSFSYNEQFF. In nucleotides, the CDR3 is TGTGCCAGCAGTGACCCCCCCGGGACTAGCGGAAGCTTCTCCTACAATGAGCAGTTCTTC.

This chain links TRBV5-4 with TRBJ1-1; weak D call: TRBD1 (5 bases). Germline CDR1 is SGHNT and CDR2 is YYREEE (reference sequence). Deletions cut 0 bases from V and 5 bases from J, with 11 bases between. The CDR3 extends over 14 amino acids. The CDR3: CASSLGGGATEAFF. CDR3 DNA: TGTGCCAGCAGCTTGGGGGGGGGTGCGACTGAAGCTTTCTTT.

The gene calls are TRBV19 and TRBJ2-1; 8 bases match TRBD2. The CDR3 runs to 15 residues. The V and J ends lost 4 bases and 1 base, in that order; junction bases with no gene match: 3. Germline V gene sequence: CDR1 LNHDA, CDR2 SQIVND (reference sequence). The CDR3 protein is CASSSGGNSYNEQFF. The CDR3, as DNA: TGTGCCAGTAGTAGCGGGGGGAATTCCTACAATGAGCAGTTCTTC.

This sequence joins TRBV7-9 and TRBJ1-2, with TRBD1 identical over 10 bases. The CDR3 spans 13 residues. From germline, CDR1 is SEHNR and CDR2 FQNEAQ (reference sequence). With 8 bases clipped from V and 12 bases from J, the junction kept 12 bases outside the gene matches. The CDR3 DNA sequence: TGTGCCAGCGGACCGGGACAGGGGAGCGTAGACACCTTC. It specifies CASGPGQGSVDTF.

This clone was observed once. The chain combines TRBV13 with TRBJ1-1; D is ambiguous. The ends were cut back, 6 bases at V and 5 bases at J, with 10 bases in the middle. From germline, CDR1 is PRHDT and CDR2 FYEKMQ (reference sequence). The CDR3 length is 12 residues. This CDR3 is CASSRSRTEAFF. CDR3 DNA: TGTGCCAGCAGTCGGAGTAGGACTGAAGCTTTCTTT.

The chain recombines TRBV5-1 with TRBJ2-1; 8 nucleotides match TRBD2. From germline, CDR1 is SGHRS and CDR2 YFSETQ. CDR3 length: 16 amino acids. After removal of 3 bases from V and 6 bases from J, the junction contained 11 bases not matched to a gene. CDR3 loop: CASSSNTGGPSNEQFF. CDR3 sequence (DNA): TGCGCCAGCAGCTCGAATACGGGGGGGCCCTCCAATGAGCAGTTCTTC.

The chain couples TRBV4-2 to TRBJ2-5; 7 bases fit TRBD2. The germline CDR1 and CDR2 sequences are LGHNA and YNFKEQ. Trimming at V came to 8 bases and at J to 5 bases, leaving 5 bases not matched to a gene. This CDR3 spans 12 amino acids. CDR3 in amino acids: CASPTSFETQYF. The CDR3 bases are TGTGCCAGCCCGACTAGCTTCGAGACCCAGTACTTC.

The chain joins TRBV29-1 to TRBJ1-1; 8 nucleotides match TRBD1. This CDR3 spans 14 amino acids. J lost 4 bases, V lost 6 bases, and 10 bases had no gene match. Germline-derived CDR1 and CDR2 are SQVTM and ANQGSEA. CDR3 residues: CSVPTDRGATEAFF. DNA for the CDR3: TGCAGCGTACCCACTGACAGGGGTGCCACTGAAGCTTTCTTT.

This rearrangement joins TRBV6-6 to TRBJ2-1, with 9 bases fitting TRBD2. The CDR3 is 11 residues long. Looked up from germline, CDR1 is MNHNY and CDR2 is SVGAGI (reference sequence). The V and J ends lost 7 bases and 9 bases, in that order; junction bases with no gene match: 1. The DNA of the CDR3 is TGTGCCAGCACTAGCGGGACTGAGCAGTTCTTC. Translating gives CASTSGTEQFF.

The chain links TRBV29-1 to TRBJ2-2; no reliable D call. V dropped 7 bases and J dropped 5 bases, with 8 bases sitting between them. CDR3 length equals 11 residues. CDR1 is SQVTM, CDR2 ANQGSEA, per germline. The CDR3 DNA sequence: TGCAGCGGATGGCTGACCGGGGAGCTGTTTTTT. Encoded protein: CSGWLTGELFF.